This record looks at one TCR beta chain sequence and its context. The CDR3 regions of TCR beta were amplified from RNA transcripts. RT-PCR in the first round (using the HTBI primer set) targeted the TCR CDR3. TCRdb re-called the multiplex PCR reads through MiXCR, storing one row per CDR3 protein. Here the sample spans 500,000 to 600,000 distinct CDR3 sequences, less than 20% being singletons. Losses at the gene ends were 2 bases for V and 3 bases for J; bases not matched to a gene: 4. CDR3 size: 16 residues. Germline assignment: CDR1 SGHDN and CDR2 FVKESK. The sample originates from a study of T cells in Graves' hyperthyroidism and ophthalmopathy.

The sequence derives from a middle-aged man with Graves' ophthalmopathy. The chain combines TRBV14 with TRBJ1-3; TRBD1 matches at 10 bases. The sequenced material came from blood. CDR3: CASSQRTGGVGNTIYF. The CDR3 DNA follows: TGTGCCAGCAGCCAACGGACAGGGGGAGTTGGAAACACCATATATTTT.